This passage covers 13 T cell receptor beta chains from one sample sequenced in a study of preoperative IRX-2 immunotherapy in early breast cancer. The treatment denotes: preoperative locoregional IRX-2 cytokine immunotherapy. TCRdb's table, derived via immunoSEQ multiplex PCR, lists solely in-frame clones and lacks some. The sample consists of about 23,000 clones, approximately 95% of them appearing once. The sequenced sample was tumor tissue, obtained after IRX-2 immunotherapy. All receptors come from a human donor with breast cancer.

This sequence joins TRBV18 and TRBJ2-3, with 11 bases lining up with TRBD2. The length of the CDR3 is 15 residues. V gave up 6 bases and J gave up 3 bases; unmatched junction bases: 5. Germline V gene lookup returns CDR1 KGHSH and CDR2 LQKENI. This CDR3 is CASSQTSGKTDTQYF. As DNA, the CDR3 is TGTGCCAGCTCCCAGACTAGCGGGAAGACAGATACGCAGTATTTT.

V usage is TRBV15 and J usage is TRBJ2-3; 8 bases are shared with TRBD2. Germline V gene lookup returns CDR1 LNHNV and CDR2 YYDKDF (reference sequence). The CDR3 is made up of 15 amino acids. J was trimmed by 2 bases and V by 3 bases; bases with no gene match: 4. CDR3 loop: CATSSLAGPTDTQYF. CDR3 DNA sequence: TGTGCCACCAGCAGCCTAGCGGGCCCCACAGATACGCAGTATTTT.

The chain employs TRBV4-2 and TRBJ2-3, with TRBD1 as a possible D gene (6 bases). The CDR3 spans 17 residues. Germline V gives CDR1 LGHNA, CDR2 YNFKEQ. V was clipped by 0 bases and J by 4 bases, with 17 bases between them. CDR3 in DNA: TGTGCCAGCAGCCAAGACGCCGGACAGTCAAGTTCAGATACGCAGTATTTT. It specifies CASSQDAGQSSSDTQYF.

The chain employs TRBV30 and TRBJ1-4; the match to TRBD1 covers 7 bases. The CDR3 has 13 amino acids. Germline CDR1 GTSNPN, CDR2 SVGIG (reference sequence). Trimming at V came to 2 bases and at J to 8 bases, leaving 5 bases not matched to a gene. For the CDR3, the DNA is TGTGCCTGGAGTACACAGGGGACCGAAAAACTGTTTTTT. Protein sequence: CAWSTQGTEKLFF.

This clone has only one observation. The J gene is TRBJ1-3, the V gene TRBV27; D not resolved. Trimming removed 6 bases from V and 4 bases from J, with 19 bases in between. CDR1 and CDR2 (germline): MNHEY, SMNVEV (reference sequence). The CDR3 consists of 16 residues. CDR3 nucleotides: TGTGCCAGCAGCAATAGTAGGAGATTTGGCGGAAACACCATATATTTT. It codes for CASSNSRRFGGNTIYF.

This clone turned up a few times. The CDR3 loop reads CASSQEMLAESYEQYF. For the CDR3, the DNA is TGTGCCAGCAGCCAAGAGATGCTAGCGGAATCCTACGAGCAGTACTTC. The chain joins TRBV4-2 to TRBJ2-7; 7 bases map to TRBD2. The V and J ends lost 0 bases and 1 base, in that order; junction bases with no gene match: 6. CDR3 length equals 16 residues. Germline V lookup: CDR1 LGHNA, CDR2 YNFKEQ.

This clone was counted once. The gene calls are TRBV25-1 and TRBJ2-1; TRBD1 matches 8 bases. The CDR3 loop spans 15 amino acids. Trimming removed 3 bases from V and 8 bases from J; junction bases left unmatched: 9. Germline assignment: CDR1 MGHDK and CDR2 SYGVNS. CDR3 coding DNA: TGTGCCAGCAGTGATTTGGGCAGGGGGCAGGATGAGCAGTTCTTC. Amino acids: CASSDLGRGQDEQFF. The full variable domain, in which reference TRBV25-1 and TRBJ2-1 provide the parts outside the CDR3, is EADIYQTPRYLVIGTGKKITLECSQTMGHDKMYWYQQDPGMELHLIHYSYGVNSTEKGDLSSESTVSRIRTEHFPLTLESARPSHTSQYLCASSDLGRGQDEQFFGPGTRLTVL.

The genes are TRBV9 and TRBJ2-1, with TRBD2 matching over 8 bases. The CDR3 runs to 14 residues. Germline assignment: CDR1 SGDLS and CDR2 YYNGEE. Unmatched junction bases numbered 9, after V lost 4 bases and J lost 9 bases. The CDR3 protein is CASSPRSAGVEQFF. In DNA form, the CDR3 reads TGTGCCAGCAGCCCTCGCTCAGCGGGAGTTGAGCAGTTCTTC. Supplemented by reference TRBV9 and TRBJ2-1, the full variable domain reads DSGVTQTPKHLITATGQRVTLRCSPRSGDLSVYWYQQSLDQGLQFLIQYYNGEERAKGNILERFSAQQFPDLHSELNLSSLELGDSALYFCASSPRSAGVEQFFGPGTRLTVL.

This sequence joins TRBV19 and TRBJ2-7; 8 nucleotides line up with TRBD2. CDR1 is LNHDA, CDR2 SQIVND, per germline (reference sequence). V gave up 5 bases and J gave up 6 bases; unmatched junction bases: 9. The CDR3 spans 14 residues. The CDR3 sequence is CASSLREGRSEQYF. The CDR3, as DNA: TGTGCCAGTAGTCTCCGGGAGGGCCGGAGCGAGCAGTACTTC. Filled out from reference TRBV19 and TRBJ2-7, the complete variable domain reads DGGITQSPKYLFRKEGQNVTLSCEQNLNHDAMYWYRQDPGQGLRLIYYSQIVNDFQKGDIAEGYSVSREKKESFPLTVTSAQKNPTAFYLCASSLREGRSEQYFGPGTRLTVT.

The rearrangement uses TRBV21-1 and TRBJ1-1; TRBD1, the table's D call, lacks a check against the DNA. TRBV21-1 is tagged as a pseudogene. The CDR3 spans 16 residues. DNA of the CDR3: TGTGCCAGCAGCAAAGGGGGACCACAGGGAGCGCAGGAAGCTTTCTTT. Protein product: CASSKGGPQGAQEAFF.

This chain connects TRBV18 to TRBJ2-1; 14 positions match TRBD2. V lost 5 bases, J lost 6 bases, and 3 bases stayed unmatched. Germline lookup yields CDR1 KGHSH and CDR2 LQKENI. This CDR3 region has 15 residues. CDR3 nucleotide sequence: TGTGCCAGCTCATCGGGACTAGCGGGAGCCAATGAGCAGTTCTTC. Translating it yields CASSSGLAGANEQFF.

This clone was observed once. V is TRBV27 and J is TRBJ1-2, with TRBD1 identical over 9 bases. CDR1 MNHEY and CDR2 SMNVEV come from the germline V gene (reference sequence). V was clipped by 6 bases and J by 4 bases; unmatched bases: 6. This CDR3 contains 14 residues. CDR3 nucleotide sequence: TGTGCCAGCAGGCGAACGGGACAGGGCTATGGCTACACCTTC. Its translation is CASRRTGQGYGYTF.

The rearrangement uses TRBV15 and TRBJ1-2; 9 bases are shared with TRBD1. CDR1 and CDR2 from the germline V gene are LNHNV and YYDKDF (reference sequence). J gave up 3 bases and V 0 bases, and 5 bases lay outside the gene matches. The CDR3 length is 16 residues. CDR3 nucleotides: TGTGCCACCAGCAGAGACTACAGGGGGCGCGACTATGGCTACACCTTC. Protein: CATSRDYRGRDYGYTF.